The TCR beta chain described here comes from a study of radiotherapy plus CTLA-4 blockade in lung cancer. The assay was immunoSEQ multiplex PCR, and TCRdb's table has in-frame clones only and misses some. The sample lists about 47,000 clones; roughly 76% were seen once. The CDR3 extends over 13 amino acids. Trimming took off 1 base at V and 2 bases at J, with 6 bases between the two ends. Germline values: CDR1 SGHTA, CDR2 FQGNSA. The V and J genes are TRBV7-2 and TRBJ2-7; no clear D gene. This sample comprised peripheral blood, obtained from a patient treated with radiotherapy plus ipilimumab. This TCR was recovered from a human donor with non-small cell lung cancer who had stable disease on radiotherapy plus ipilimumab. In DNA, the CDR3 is TGTGCCAGCAGCTTAGGGCGGACCTACGAGCAGTACTTC. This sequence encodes CASSLGRTYEQYF.